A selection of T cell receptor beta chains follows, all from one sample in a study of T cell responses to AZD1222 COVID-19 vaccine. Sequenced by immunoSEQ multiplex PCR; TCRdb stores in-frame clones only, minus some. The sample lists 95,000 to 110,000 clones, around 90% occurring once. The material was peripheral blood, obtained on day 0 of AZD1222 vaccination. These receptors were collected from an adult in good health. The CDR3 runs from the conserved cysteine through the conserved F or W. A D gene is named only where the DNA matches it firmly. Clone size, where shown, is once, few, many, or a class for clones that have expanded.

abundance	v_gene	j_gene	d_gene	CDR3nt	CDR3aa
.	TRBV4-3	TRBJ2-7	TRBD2	TGCGCCAGCAGCCAAGATGCTAGCGGGCCCAAGTGGGAGCAGTACTTC	CASSQDASGPKWEQYF
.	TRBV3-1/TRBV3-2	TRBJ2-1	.	TGTGCCAGCGGTGGGGGGGCCGATGAGCAGTTCTTC	CASGGGADEQFF
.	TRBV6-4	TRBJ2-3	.	TGTGCCAGCAGTGACGGGGGGGCCACAGATACGCAGTATTTT	CASSDGGATDTQYF
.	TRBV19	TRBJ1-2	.	TGTGCCAGTAGTATAGATCGGGGAGGTCTATATGGCTACACCTTC	CASSIDRGGLYGYTF
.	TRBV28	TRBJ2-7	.	TGTGCCAGTCCGGGGGCGGGACCCTACGAGCAGTACTTC	CASPGAGPYEQYF
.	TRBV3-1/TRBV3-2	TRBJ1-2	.	TGTGCCAGCAGCCAAGAGCGGCAGACTTATGGCTACACCTTC	CASSQERQTYGYTF
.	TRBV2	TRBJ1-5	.	TGTGCCAGCAGTGAATTTGGGGCGGAGGCCGGGCCCCAGCATTTT	CASSEFGAEAGPQHF
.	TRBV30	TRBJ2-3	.	TGTGCCTGGAGTTTGTGGGGGAGTACAGATACGCAGTATTTT	CAWSLWGSTDTQYF
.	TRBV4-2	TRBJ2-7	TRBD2	TGTGCCAGCAGCCAAGAGACTAGCGGGGGGCGATACGAGCAGTACTTC	CASSQETSGGRYEQYF
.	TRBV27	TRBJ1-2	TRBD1	TGTGCCCTTGAGGGACAGTATGGCTACACCTTC	CALEGQYGYTF
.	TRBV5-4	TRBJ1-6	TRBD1	TGTGCCAGCAGCTCGGGGACAGGGCGGAATTCACCCCTCCACTTT	CASSSGTGRNSPLHF
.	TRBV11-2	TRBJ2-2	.	TGTGCCAGCAGCTTTGGTAGGGGCGCCGGGGAGCTGTTTTTT	CASSFGRGAGELFF
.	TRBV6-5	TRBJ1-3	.	TGTGCCAGCAGCCGCCTATCTGGAAACACCATATATTTT	CASSRLSGNTIYF
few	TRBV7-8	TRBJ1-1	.	TGTGCCAGCACCTCAGGGAGAAACACTGAAGCTTTCTTT	CASTSGRNTEAFF
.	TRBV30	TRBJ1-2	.	TGTGCCTGGGAGAGGCTAAACTATGGCTACACCTTC	CAWERLNYGYTF
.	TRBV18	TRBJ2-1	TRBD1	TGTGCCAGCTCACCACGTGGGACAGGGAACAATGAGCAGTTCTTC	CASSPRGTGNNEQFF
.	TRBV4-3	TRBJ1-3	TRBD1	TGCGCCAGCAGCCAAGAGGCGGTAGGCAGGGGGACTGGAAACACCATATATTTT	CASSQEAVGRGTGNTIYF
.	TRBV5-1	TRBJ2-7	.	TGCGCCAGCAAAGGGGAAGGTACCTACGAGCAGTACTTC	CASKGEGTYEQYF
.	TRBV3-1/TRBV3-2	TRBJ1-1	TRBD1	TGTGCCAGCAGCCGGGGGGGACAGGATGAAGCTTTCTTT	CASSRGGQDEAFF
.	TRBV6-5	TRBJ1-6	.	TGTGCCAGCCGCGGGGTCGTTCGGGATTCACCCCTCCACTTT	CASRGVVRDSPLHF
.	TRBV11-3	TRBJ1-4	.	TGTGCCAGCAGACGGACCGTTAATGAAAAACTGTTTTTT	CASRRTVNEKLFF
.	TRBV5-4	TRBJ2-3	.	TGTGCCAGCAGCGTCTTAGGGGGAAAGGTAGATACGCAGTATTTT	CASSVLGGKVDTQYF
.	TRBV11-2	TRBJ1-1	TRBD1	TGTGCCAGCAGCGTTCGGGAGGCAGGGGGATCCAGGAACACTGAAGCTTTCTTT	CASSVREAGGSRNTEAFF
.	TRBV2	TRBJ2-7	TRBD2	TGTGCCAGCAGTGTAACTAGCGGGAGCTCCTACGAGCAGTACTTC	CASSVTSGSSYEQYF
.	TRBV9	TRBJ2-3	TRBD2	TGTGCCAGCAGCGTAGGCGGGGGGCCGGGGAGCACAGATACGCAGTATTTT	CASSVGGGPGSTDTQYF
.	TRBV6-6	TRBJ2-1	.	TGTGCCAGCAGTTACCAGCGGAACTACAATGAGCAGTTCTTC	CASSYQRNYNEQFF
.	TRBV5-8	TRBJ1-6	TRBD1	TGTGCCAGCAGCTTGACGCTCGCAGGGGGAGGCTCCTATAATTCACCCCTCCACTTT	CASSLTLAGGGSYNSPLHF
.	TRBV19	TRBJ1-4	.	TGTGCCAGTAGTAGACAGGTGCTGGCTAATGAAAAACTGTTTTTT	CASSRQVLANEKLFF
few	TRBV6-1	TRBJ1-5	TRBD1	TGTGCCAGCAGTGAAGACAGGGGAAGCTATCAGCCCCAGCATTTT	CASSEDRGSYQPQHF
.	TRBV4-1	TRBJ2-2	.	TGCGCCAGCAGCCAAGAAGGGGTCCCGAACACCGGGGAGCTGTTTTTT	CASSQEGVPNTGELFF
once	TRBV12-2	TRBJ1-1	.	TGTGCAAGTCGCTTTATGACAGGGGGGAACACTGAAGCTTTCTTT	CASRFMTGGNTEAFF
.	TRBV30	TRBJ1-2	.	TGTGCCTGGAGTTTGGGCAACGGCTACACCTTC	CAWSLGNGYTF
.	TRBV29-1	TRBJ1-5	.	TGCAGCGTTGTGGAAGATAGCAATCAGCCCCAGCATTTT	CSVVEDSNQPQHF
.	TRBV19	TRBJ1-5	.	TGTGCCAGTAGTCCCGGGACGGGGGATATAGAGCCCCAGCATTTT	CASSPGTGDIEPQHF
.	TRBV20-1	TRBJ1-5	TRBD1	TGCAGTGCTAGTACGGGACAGCTTGATCAGCCCCAGCATTTT	CSASTGQLDQPQHF
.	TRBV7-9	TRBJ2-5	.	TGTGCCAGCGCGGAAGGCCTAACTCAAGAGACCCAGTACTTC	CASAEGLTQETQYF
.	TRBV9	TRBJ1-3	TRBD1	TGTGCCAGCAGCGTTGACAGGGGCTCTGGAAACACCATATATTTT	CASSVDRGSGNTIYF
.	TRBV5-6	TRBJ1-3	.	TGTGCCAGCAGCCCTGGTGGAAACACCATATATTTT	CASSPGGNTIYF
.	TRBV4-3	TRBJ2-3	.	TGCGCCAGCAGCCAATTCCAGCCAGATACGCAGTATTTT	CASSQFQPDTQYF
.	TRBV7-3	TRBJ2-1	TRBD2	TGTGCCAGCAGCTTAAGCGGGGGGGCCCCTTTGATGAATGAGCAGTTCTTC	CASSLSGGAPLMNEQFF
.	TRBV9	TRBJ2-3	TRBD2	TGTGCCAGCAGCGTAGAAGCGGGGGGGCAAGGAGATACGCAGTATTTT	CASSVEAGGQGDTQYF
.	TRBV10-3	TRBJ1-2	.	TGTGCCATCAGTGAGTTCCAAGGGAGCTATGGCTACACCTTC	CAISEFQGSYGYTF
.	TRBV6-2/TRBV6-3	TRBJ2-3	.	TGTGCCAGCAGTTATTGGGGCCAAGGGCCGGATACGCAGTATTTT	CASSYWGQGPDTQYF